This T cell receptor beta chain was retrieved from a study of naive and memory T cell subsets. Study results and limitations: Potentially, T cell activation and differentiation skew this RNA-based measurement.

V was clipped by 3 bases and J by 0 bases; unmatched bases: 3. The CDR3 totals 15 residues. Germline V gives CDR1 SGHRS, CDR2 YFSETQ. TCR cDNA received a 3' ligated oligonucleotide that carried a UMI. This clonotype was recorded at least ten times. Its antigen is still unknown. Amplification of ligated cDNA took four PCR rounds with SP2 and nested alpha and beta constant primers. Blood and skin TCR RNA was reverse transcribed with alpha and beta constant primers. MiXCR was run by TCRdb on the 5' RACE reads, yielding one entry per CDR3 protein. Seen here are over 45,000 distinct CDR3 sequences, over 3.5% observed once, and the top ten hold roughly 0.8%.

This clonotype originated in a female donor in good health. This sequence joins TRBV5-1 and TRBJ1-3; TRBD1 matches at 7 bases. CDR3 bases: TGCGCCAGCAGCTCCGGACAGGTCTCTGGAAACACCATATATTTT. This encodes CASSSGQVSGNTIYF.